The rows below give T cell receptor beta chains drawn from one sample of a study of blood T cells in healthy people across ages. TCRdb independently ran MiXCR on the 5' RACE reads; one entry per CDR3 protein. The sample has about 830,000 distinct CDR3 sequences, 58% seen once. Specimen: blood. Source of these receptors: a man younger than 45 in good health. CDR3s include the opening cysteine and the closing phenylalanine or tryptophan. Each record gives: V gene, J gene, CDR3 length, D gene, clone size, CDR3 protein, CDR3 DNA. D genes are given only for firm matches. Clone size appears in some rows only: once, few, many, or a class for an expanded clone.

>TRBV20-1|TRBJ2-1|14|TRBD2|few
CSLRGRAGLNEQFF
TGCAGTCTTAGAGGACGAGCGGGACTGAATGAGCAGTTCTTC
>TRBV29-1|TRBJ2-7|12|.|.
CSVQAGSYEQYF
TGCAGCGTTCAAGCAGGCTCCTACGAGCAGTACTTC
>TRBV5-6|TRBJ2-1|17|.|.
CASSPDRGKALYNEQFF
TGTGCCAGCAGCCCCGACAGAGGTAAAGCGCTCTACAATGAGCAGTTCTTC
>TRBV7-2|TRBJ2-1|16|.|.
CASSWRAGVAHNEQFF
TGTGCCAGCAGCTGGAGAGCGGGCGTAGCCCATAATGAGCAGTTCTTC
>TRBV20-1|TRBJ2-7|15|TRBD2|.
CSARVPSGGSLEQYF
TGCAGTGCTAGGGTTCCTAGCGGAGGGTCTCTCGAGCAGTACTTC
>TRBV6-2/TRBV6-3|TRBJ2-2|18|TRBD2|.
CASSPLISAGGNTGELFF
TGTGCCAGCAGCCCCCTAATTTCCGCGGGGGGAAACACCGGGGAGCTGTTTTTT
>TRBV4-2|TRBJ1-4|15|.|.
CASSPSFGLREKLFF
TGTGCCAGCAGCCCTAGTTTCGGACTTAGGGAAAAACTGTTTTTT
>TRBV6-5|TRBJ1-1|15|.|.
CASSEPRTGRTEAFF
TGTGCCAGCAGTGAACCTCGTACAGGGCGGACTGAAGCTTTCTTT
>TRBV10-3|TRBJ1-2|14|TRBD1|.
CAISSGTGDYGYTF
TGTGCCATCAGTTCCGGGACAGGGGACTATGGCTACACCTTC
>TRBV7-2|TRBJ2-3|15|.|.
CASSLAQRPTDTQYF
TGTGCCAGCAGCTTAGCACAGCGGCCCACAGATACGCAGTATTTT
>TRBV29-1|TRBJ2-5|14|TRBD1|few
CSSRRGTGEETQYF
TGCAGCTCCCGGAGGGGGACAGGGGAAGAGACCCAGTACTTC
>TRBV10-3|TRBJ2-1|14|TRBD2|.
CAISGTSGGHEQFF
TGTGCCATCAGTGGGACTAGCGGGGGGCATGAGCAGTTCTTC
>TRBV7-2|TRBJ2-1|14|.|.
CASSPRRTSNEQFF
TGTGCCAGCAGCCCTAGAAGGACGTCCAATGAGCAGTTCTTC
>TRBV29-1|TRBJ2-1|14|.|many
CSTQGPTSAVEQFF
TGCAGCACCCAGGGACCGACCAGCGCCGTCGAGCAGTTCTTC
>TRBV18|TRBJ2-7|15|.|.
CASSQSGMSSYEQYF
TGTGCCAGCTCCCAATCCGGGATGAGCTCCTACGAGCAGTACTTC
>TRBV6-6|TRBJ2-2|14|TRBD2|.
CASRLPGLAGELFF
TGTGCCAGCAGACTTCCGGGACTAGCGGGGGAGCTGTTTTTT
>TRBV15|TRBJ2-7|17|.|few
CATSREWTVASHYEQYF
TGTGCCACCAGCAGAGAATGGACAGTCGCTAGTCACTACGAGCAGTACTTC
>TRBV27|TRBJ1-1|12|.|.
CASHDGAGEAFF
TGTGCCAGTCACGATGGGGCTGGTGAAGCTTTCTTT
>TRBV7-9|TRBJ2-1|15|TRBD1|many
CASSTDRGRPWEQFF
TGTGCCAGCAGCACCGACAGGGGCCGCCCGTGGGAGCAGTTCTTC
>TRBV29-1|TRBJ2-1|17|.|.
CSGGRGWGASSYNEQFF
TGCAGCGGCGGAAGGGGCTGGGGTGCAAGCTCCTACAATGAGCAGTTCTTC
>TRBV5-1|TRBJ1-2|16|.|.
CASSLAPGPSNYGYTF
TGCGCCAGCAGCTTGGCTCCGGGACCCTCTAACTATGGCTACACCTTC
>TRBV7-2|TRBJ2-3|15|.|.
CASSLQTGGPDTQYF
TGTGCCAGCAGCCTACAGACAGGAGGACCAGATACGCAGTATTTT
>TRBV20-1|TRBJ1-2|12|.|few
CSPGMAGDGYTF
TGCAGTCCAGGGATGGCCGGGGATGGCTACACCTTC
>TRBV20-1|TRBJ2-7|12|.|few
CSATLDRTGQYF
TGCAGTGCTACCCTAGACAGGACTGGGCAGTACTTC
>TRBV7-9|TRBJ2-3|14|.|.
CASSFGATGDTQYF
TGTGCCAGCAGCTTTGGAGCGACGGGAGATACGCAGTATTTT
>TRBV25-1|TRBJ2-7|19|.|.
CTSSEYNAEGISGVVEQYF
TGTACCAGCAGTGAATATAACGCTGAGGGGATTTCAGGAGTAGTAGAGCAGTACTTC
>TRBV6-6|TRBJ2-3|16|TRBD2|.
CASSYSGGGNTDTQYF
TGTGCCAGCAGTTACTCAGGCGGGGGAAACACAGATACGCAGTATTTT
>TRBV28|TRBJ2-1|12|.|.
CASSFQYNEQFF
TGTGCCAGCAGTTTCCAATACAATGAGCAGTTCTTC
>TRBV5-4|TRBJ2-7|14|.|.
CASSSGLRVGEQYF
TGTGCCAGCAGCTCAGGGCTACGGGTGGGCGAGCAGTACTTC
>TRBV4-3|TRBJ2-4|16|.|few
CASSQNVGRIKNIQYF
TGCGCCAGCAGCCAAAATGTAGGACGAATAAAAAACATTCAGTACTTC
>TRBV5-1|TRBJ2-5|15|.|.
CASRVGPTLQETQYF
TGCGCCAGCAGGGTCGGACCTACCCTCCAGGAGACCCAGTACTTC
>TRBV14|TRBJ2-3|16|TRBD2|.
CASSQQGLAVSDTQYF
TGTGCCAGCAGCCAACAAGGACTAGCGGTTTCCGATACGCAGTATTTT
>TRBV18|TRBJ2-5|16|TRBD2|.
CASSPSGRGYQETQYF
TGTGCCAGCTCACCAAGCGGGAGGGGGTACCAAGAGACCCAGTACTTC
>TRBV20-1|TRBJ2-7|14|.|few
CSTPQARGSYEQYF
TGCAGCACCCCCCAGGCGCGGGGTTCCTACGAGCAGTACTTC
>TRBV6-5|TRBJ1-1|14|.|.
CASSPGQTTTEAFF
TGTGCCAGCAGCCCAGGACAAACAACCACTGAAGCTTTCTTT
>TRBV27|TRBJ2-1|13|.|.
CASNPRRGNEQFF
TGTGCCAGCAATCCCAGGCGGGGCAATGAGCAGTTCTTC
>TRBV7-9|TRBJ2-7|16|.|.
CASLGGFGTDSYEQYF
TGTGCCAGCCTGGGGGGTTTTGGGACTGACTCCTACGAGCAGTACTTC
>TRBV14|TRBJ2-1|12|TRBD2|.
CASSRRGTREFF
TGTGCCAGCAGCCGCCGTGGGACTAGGGAGTTCTTC
>TRBV12-3/TRBV12-4|TRBJ2-7|16|TRBD1|.
CASSPEDRVSRYEQYF
TGTGCCAGCAGCCCAGAGGACAGGGTCTCCCGCTACGAGCAGTACTTC
>TRBV15|TRBJ2-3|14|.|.
CTTSRQTRADTQYF
TGTACCACCAGCAGGCAGACTAGAGCAGATACGCAGTATTTT
>TRBV19|TRBJ2-5|13|.|.
CASSIGGDETQYF
TGTGCCAGTAGTATAGGAGGAGATGAGACCCAGTACTTC
>TRBV11-2|TRBJ1-4|15|.|.
CASSLGSRGGEKLFF
TGTGCCAGCAGCTTAGGTTCCAGGGGTGGAGAAAAACTGTTTTTT
>TRBV4-3|TRBJ2-7|14|TRBD1|.
CASRRDRGTYEQYF
TGCGCCAGCAGACGGGACAGGGGAACCTACGAGCAGTACTTC
>TRBV13|TRBJ2-3|15|.|.
CASSFRTPGTDTQYF
TGTGCCAGCAGCTTCCGGACCCCGGGCACAGATACGCAGTATTTT
>TRBV20-1|TRBJ2-7|14|TRBD1|few
CSATTGTGGDEQYF
TGCAGTGCTACGACCGGGACAGGGGGTGACGAGCAGTACTTC
>TRBV7-2|TRBJ2-1|16|TRBD2|few
CASSPVLAGGSVEQFF
TGTGCCAGCAGCCCAGTACTAGCGGGAGGCTCTGTTGAGCAGTTCTTC
>TRBV25-1|TRBJ2-5|12|.|.
CASSESGGTQYF
TGTGCCAGCAGTGAATCCGGGGGGACCCAGTACTTC
>TRBV18|TRBJ1-2|15|.|.
CASSPRGQAGSGYNF
TGTGCCAGCTCACCAAGGGGCCAAGCAGGGTCTGGCTACAACTTC
>TRBV5-1|TRBJ2-1|14|.|.
CASSLEREWGEQFF
TGCGCCAGCAGCTTGGAACGGGAGTGGGGTGAGCAGTTCTTC
>TRBV5-1|TRBJ2-3|14|TRBD2|few
CASSLLGRVDTQYF
TGCGCCAGCAGCCTACTCGGGAGGGTAGATACGCAGTATTTT